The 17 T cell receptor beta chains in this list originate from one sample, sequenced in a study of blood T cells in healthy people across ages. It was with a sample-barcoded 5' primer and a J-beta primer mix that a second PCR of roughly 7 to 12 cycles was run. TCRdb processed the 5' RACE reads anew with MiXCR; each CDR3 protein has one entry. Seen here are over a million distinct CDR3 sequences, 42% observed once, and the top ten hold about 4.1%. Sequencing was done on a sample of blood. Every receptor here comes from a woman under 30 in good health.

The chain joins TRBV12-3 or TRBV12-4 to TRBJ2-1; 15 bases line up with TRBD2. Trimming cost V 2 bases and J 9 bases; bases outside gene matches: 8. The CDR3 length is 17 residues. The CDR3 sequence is CASSLPGLAGGLAEQFF. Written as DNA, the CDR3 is TGTGCCAGCAGTTTACCCGGACTAGCGGGGGGGCTTGCTGAGCAGTTCTTC.

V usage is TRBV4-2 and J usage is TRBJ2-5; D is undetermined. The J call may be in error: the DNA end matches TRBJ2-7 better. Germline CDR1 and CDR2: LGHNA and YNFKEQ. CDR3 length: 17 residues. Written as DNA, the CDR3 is TGTGCCAGCAGCCAAGAAATCCGTCAACCGAGACCCTACGAGCAGTACTTC. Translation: CASSQEIRQPRPYEQYF.

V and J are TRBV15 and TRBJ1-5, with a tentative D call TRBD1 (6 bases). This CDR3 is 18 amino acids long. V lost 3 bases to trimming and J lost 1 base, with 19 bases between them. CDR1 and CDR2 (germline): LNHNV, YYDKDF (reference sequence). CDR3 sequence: CATSRFRSGDVSNQPQHF. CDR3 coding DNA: TGTGCCACCAGCAGGTTTCGGTCAGGGGATGTGAGCAATCAGCCCCAGCATTTT.

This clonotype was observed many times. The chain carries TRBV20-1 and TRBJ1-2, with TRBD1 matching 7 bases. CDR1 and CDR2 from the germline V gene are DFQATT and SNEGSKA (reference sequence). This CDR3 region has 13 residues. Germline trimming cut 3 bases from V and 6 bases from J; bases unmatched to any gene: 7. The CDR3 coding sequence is TGCAGTGCTAGTATGACAGGGTCCGATGGCTACACCTTC. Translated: CSASMTGSDGYTF.

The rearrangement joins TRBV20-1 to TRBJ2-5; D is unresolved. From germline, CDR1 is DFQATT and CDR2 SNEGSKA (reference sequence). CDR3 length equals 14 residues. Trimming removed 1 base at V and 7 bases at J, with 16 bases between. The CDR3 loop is CSARVKSVAGTQYF. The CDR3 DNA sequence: TGCAGTGCTAGAGTCAAAAGTGTCGCTGGGACCCAGTACTTC.

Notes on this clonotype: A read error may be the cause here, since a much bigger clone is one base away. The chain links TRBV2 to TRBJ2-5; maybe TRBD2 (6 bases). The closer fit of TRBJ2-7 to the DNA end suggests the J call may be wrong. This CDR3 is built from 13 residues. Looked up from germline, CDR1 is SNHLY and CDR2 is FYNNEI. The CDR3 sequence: CASSRESPYEQYF. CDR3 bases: TGTGCCAGCAGCCGGGAGAGCCCCTACGAGCAGTACTTC.

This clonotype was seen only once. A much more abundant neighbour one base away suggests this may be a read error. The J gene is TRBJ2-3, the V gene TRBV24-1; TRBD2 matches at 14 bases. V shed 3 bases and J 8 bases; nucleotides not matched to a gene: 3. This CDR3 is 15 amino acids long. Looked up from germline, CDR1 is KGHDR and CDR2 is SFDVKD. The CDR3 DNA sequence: TGTGCCACCAGTGATCCGGGGACTAGCGGGGGTACGCAGTATTTT. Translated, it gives CATSDPGTSGGTQYF.

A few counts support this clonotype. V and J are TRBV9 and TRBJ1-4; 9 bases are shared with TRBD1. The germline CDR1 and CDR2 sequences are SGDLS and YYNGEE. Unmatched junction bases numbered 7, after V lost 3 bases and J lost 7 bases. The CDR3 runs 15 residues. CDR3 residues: CASSAHWDRVEKLFF. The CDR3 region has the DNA TGTGCCAGCAGCGCCCATTGGGACAGGGTTGAAAAACTGTTTTTT.

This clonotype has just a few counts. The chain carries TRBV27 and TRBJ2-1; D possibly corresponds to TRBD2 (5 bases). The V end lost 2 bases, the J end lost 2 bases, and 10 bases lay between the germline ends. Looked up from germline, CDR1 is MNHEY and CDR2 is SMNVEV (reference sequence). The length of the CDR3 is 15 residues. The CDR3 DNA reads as TGTGCCAGCAGTTTAGTTAGCGAGGCCTACAATGAGCAGTTCTTC. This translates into CASSLVSEAYNEQFF.

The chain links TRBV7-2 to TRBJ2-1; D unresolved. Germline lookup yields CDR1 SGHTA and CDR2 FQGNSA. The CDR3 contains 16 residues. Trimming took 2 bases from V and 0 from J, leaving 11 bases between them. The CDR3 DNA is TGTGCCAGCAGCTTAATAAGACCTATCTCCTACAATGAGCAGTTCTTC. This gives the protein CASSLIRPISYNEQFF.

The CDR3 DNA follows: TGTGCCAGCAGTTTTCATCAGAACACTGAAGCTTTCTTT. Amino acids: CASSFHQNTEAFF. V is TRBV12-3 or TRBV12-4 and J is TRBJ1-1; D gene ambiguous. Trimming took 3 bases from V and 1 from J, leaving 6 bases between them. The CDR3 totals 13 residues.

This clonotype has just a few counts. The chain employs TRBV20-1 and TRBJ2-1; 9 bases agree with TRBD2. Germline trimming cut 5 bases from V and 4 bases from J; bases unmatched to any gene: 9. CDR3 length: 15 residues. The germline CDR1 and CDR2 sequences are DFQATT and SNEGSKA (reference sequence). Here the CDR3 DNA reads TGCAGTGCTTATTTTAGCGGGAGCTCTTACAATGAGCAGTTCTTC. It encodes CSAYFSGSSYNEQFF.

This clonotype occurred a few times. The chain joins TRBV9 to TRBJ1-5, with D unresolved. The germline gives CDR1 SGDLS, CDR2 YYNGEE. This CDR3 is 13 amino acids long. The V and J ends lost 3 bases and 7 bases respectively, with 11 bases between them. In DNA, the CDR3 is TGTGCCAGCAGCGCCGGAGACGGGCAGCCCCAGCATTTT. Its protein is CASSAGDGQPQHF. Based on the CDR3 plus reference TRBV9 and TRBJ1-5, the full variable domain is DSGVTQTPKHLITATGQRVTLRCSPRSGDLSVYWYQQSLDQGLQFLIQYYNGEERAKGNILERFSAQQFPDLHSELNLSSLELGDSALYFCASSAGDGQPQHFGDGTRLSIL.

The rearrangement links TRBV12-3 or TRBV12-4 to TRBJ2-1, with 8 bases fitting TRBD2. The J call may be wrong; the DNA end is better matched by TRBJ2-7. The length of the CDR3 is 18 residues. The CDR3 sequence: CASSFGAGGHNNYNEQYF. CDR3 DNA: TGTGCCAGCAGTTTTGGGGCGGGGGGCCATAATAACTACAATGAGCAGTACTTC.

Here the CDR3 reads CASSRLDRGVYF. In nucleotides, the CDR3 is TGTGCCAGCAGCCGCCTGGACAGGGGTGTGTACTTC. The chain couples TRBV3-1 to TRBJ2-7, with 9 bases that match TRBD1. The germline gives CDR1 LGHDT, CDR2 YNNKEL (reference sequence). This CDR3 comprises 12 residues. The junction had 7 bases not matched to a gene; V was cut back by 4 bases and J by 12 bases.

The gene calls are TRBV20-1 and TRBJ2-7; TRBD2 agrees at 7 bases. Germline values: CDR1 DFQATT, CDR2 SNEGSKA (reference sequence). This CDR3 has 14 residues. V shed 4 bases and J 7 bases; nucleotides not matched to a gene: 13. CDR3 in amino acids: CSANGGSSYNEQYF. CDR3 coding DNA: TGCAGTGCTAACGGCGGGAGTAGTTACAATGAGCAGTACTTC.

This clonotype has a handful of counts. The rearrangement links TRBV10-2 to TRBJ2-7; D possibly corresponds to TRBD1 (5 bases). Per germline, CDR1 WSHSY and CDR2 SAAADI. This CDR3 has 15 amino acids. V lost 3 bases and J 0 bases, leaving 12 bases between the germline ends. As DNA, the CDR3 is TGCGCCAGCAGTGATCCCCAGGGCACCTCCTACGAGCAGTACTTC. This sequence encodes CASSDPQGTSYEQYF.